The 32 T cell receptor beta chains presented below share a single source sample, sequenced in a study of shared clonotypes between healthy human individuals. The protocol was immunoSEQ multiplex PCR, while the TCRdb copy is restricted to in-frame clones and leaves out a portion. The sample records around 510,000 clones, around 95% being singletons. The sequenced material came from naive CD4+ T cells sorted from blood. Subset: CD45RA+ positively selected. These receptors all stem from a woman aged 25 to 45 in good health.

The V gene is TRBV28, the J gene TRBJ2-2, with TRBD2 as a possible D gene (5 bases). V was trimmed by 3 bases and J by 6 bases, leaving 17 bases between them. This CDR3 has 16 amino acids. The germline CDR1 and CDR2 sequences are MDHEN and SYDVKM. CDR3 sequence: CASSLIGRTRAGELFF. The CDR3 DNA sequence: TGTGCCAGCAGTTTGATCGGCAGGACGAGGGCCGGGGAGCTGTTTTTT.

The chain carries TRBV7-8 and TRBJ2-7; D not resolved. The CDR3 totals 13 residues. V dropped 5 bases and J dropped 4 bases, with 12 bases sitting between them. Germline V gene lookup returns CDR1 SGHVS and CDR2 FQNEAQ. CDR3 in DNA: TGTGCCAGCAGCCTCCGAGACGGGTACGAGCAGTACTTC. Translating gives CASSLRDGYEQYF.

This rearrangement joins TRBV7-9 to TRBJ2-1, with 7 positions matching TRBD2. The trim removed 0 bases at V and 4 bases at J, leaving 12 bases unmatched. Germline V gives CDR1 SEHNR, CDR2 FQNEAQ (reference sequence). The CDR3 totals 18 residues. CDR3 residues: CASSLARSDGRRYNEQFF. The CDR3, as DNA: TGTGCCAGCAGCTTAGCGAGGTCTGACGGGAGGAGGTACAATGAGCAGTTCTTC.

The count of this clone is one. The chain employs TRBV6-6 and TRBJ2-2, with TRBD2 matching over 11 bases. Germline-derived CDR1 and CDR2 are MNHNY and SVGAGI (reference sequence). The CDR3 is 15 amino acids. J was trimmed by 6 bases and V by 6 bases; bases with no gene match: 6. The CDR3: CASSQVGLAAGELFF. The CDR3 nucleotides read TGTGCCAGCAGCCAGGTGGGACTAGCGGCCGGGGAGCTGTTTTTT.

In DNA, the CDR3 is TGCGCCAGCACACAACCTGTTAGCGGCGAGCAGTACTTC. As protein: CASTQPVSGEQYF. V usage is TRBV23-1 and J usage is TRBJ2-5; D is possibly TRBD2 (6 bases). The J call may be faulty, since TRBJ2-7 better matches the DNA end. TRBV23-1 carries the ORF label, with uncertain function. The length of the CDR3 is 13 residues.

The CDR3 region has the DNA TGTGCCAGCTCACCCTCGGCCGGCACCGGGGAGCTGTTTTTT. It translates to CASSPSAGTGELFF. The rearrangement joins TRBV18 to TRBJ2-2; D uncertain. The germline V and J ends were trimmed by 3 bases and 4 bases, with 9 bases remaining between them. This CDR3 contains 14 residues. CDR1 and CDR2 (germline): KGHSH, LQKENI. Based on the CDR3 plus reference TRBV18 and TRBJ2-2, the full variable domain is NAGVMQNPRHLVRRRGQEARLRCSPMKGHSHVYWYRQLPEEGLKFMVYLQKENIIDESGMPKERFSAEFPKEGPSILRIQQVVRGDSAAYFCASSPSAGTGELFFGEGSRLTVL.

V is TRBV6-1 and J is TRBJ2-5; TRBD2 aligns across 10 bases. With the DNA end fitting TRBJ2-7 better, the J assignment may be wrong. This CDR3 is 17 amino acids long. Germline lookup yields CDR1 MNHNS and CDR2 SASEGT. The CDR3 region is CASSGWESGRAGNEQYF. Written as DNA, the CDR3 is TGTGCCAGCAGTGGGTGGGAAAGCGGGAGGGCAGGGAACGAGCAGTACTTC.

This chain connects TRBV5-1 to TRBJ2-3; either TRBD1 or TRBD2 may fit D (5 bases each). Trimming stripped 0 bases from V and 0 bases from J, with 14 bases between. This CDR3 has 17 residues. Germline CDR1 and CDR2: SGHRS and YFSETQ. The CDR3 coding sequence is TGCGCCAGCAGCTTGGGAGGGGCCCCGACTAGCACAGATACGCAGTATTTT. As protein: CASSLGGAPTSTDTQYF.

The rearrangement joins TRBV19 to TRBJ2-5, with TRBD2 identical over 7 bases. This CDR3 spans 19 amino acids. From germline, CDR1 is LNHDA and CDR2 SQIVND (reference sequence). After removal of 1 base from V and 1 base from J, the junction contained 15 bases not matched to a gene. This chain's CDR3 is CASSIGVGRSGAVQETQYF. The CDR3 nucleotides read TGTGCCAGTAGTATAGGGGTCGGTCGGAGCGGGGCTGTCCAAGAGACCCAGTACTTC.

The rearrangement links TRBV19 to TRBJ2-1, with 12 bases that match TRBD2. The CDR3 runs to 15 residues. V shed 4 bases, J shed 6 bases, and the junction held 4 bases outside the gene matches. The germline V gene has CDR1 LNHDA and CDR2 SQIVND (reference sequence). The CDR3 loop is CASSRLAGVGNEQFF. In DNA, the CDR3 is TGTGCCAGTAGTAGACTAGCGGGAGTGGGCAATGAGCAGTTCTTC.

CDR3 DNA sequence: TGTGCCAGCAGTGAAGGAGGGGTGAACACCGGGGAGCTGTTTTTT. As protein: CASSEGGVNTGELFF. This rearrangement joins TRBV2 to TRBJ2-2; D is possibly TRBD1 or TRBD2 (5 bases each). The CDR3 totals 15 residues. Germline V gene data show CDR1 as SNHLY and CDR2 as FYNNEI. Trimming took 1 base from V and 1 from J, leaving 7 bases between them.

Concerning this clone itself: In the same sample, other DNA sequences code for this CDR3. The genes are TRBV9 and TRBJ2-3; 9 bases agree with TRBD2. V was clipped by 2 bases and J by 0 bases; unmatched bases: 1. The CDR3 length is 15 residues. The V gene's germline CDR1 is SGDLS and CDR2 YYNGEE. As DNA, the CDR3 is TGTGCCAGCAGCGTGACTAGCGGCAGCACAGATACGCAGTATTTT. As protein: CASSVTSGSTDTQYF. Combining the CDR3 with reference TRBV9 and TRBJ2-3 gives the whole variable domain DSGVTQTPKHLITATGQRVTLRCSPRSGDLSVYWYQQSLDQGLQFLIQYYNGEERAKGNILERFSAQQFPDLHSELNLSSLELGDSALYFCASSVTSGSTDTQYFGPGTRLTVL.

The chain recombines TRBV19 with TRBJ1-1; D may be TRBD1 (5 bases). The CDR3 sequence is 15 residues long. The germline CDR1 and CDR2 sequences are LNHDA and SQIVND (reference sequence). V was cut by 7 bases and J by 4 bases, with 19 bases left in between. In nucleotides, the CDR3 is TGTGCCAGTATCATCCCAGGGCGTTGGGGCACTGAAGCTTTCTTT. Amino acids: CASIIPGRWGTEAFF.

The chain has TRBV4-1 and TRBJ1-2, with 8 bases matching TRBD1. Trimming cost V 1 base and J 0 bases; bases outside gene matches: 10. From germline, CDR1 is MGHRA and CDR2 YSYEKL. There are 18 residues in the CDR3. The CDR3 region is CASSQVLRGQAANYGYTF. The CDR3 DNA reads TGCGCCAGCAGCCAAGTTCTCCGGGGACAGGCAGCTAACTATGGCTACACCTTC.

The chain couples TRBV5-1 to TRBJ2-7, with 13 bases fitting TRBD2. The CDR3 has 16 amino acids. CDR1 and CDR2 (germline): SGHRS, YFSETQ. Trimming cost V 0 bases and J 5 bases; bases outside gene matches: 5. CDR3 coding DNA: TGCGCCAGCAGCTTGGCCCAACTAGCGGGAGGGAACGAGCAGTACTTC. Residues: CASSLAQLAGGNEQYF.

This clone was detected once. The chain combines TRBV30 with TRBJ1-2; 9 positions agree with TRBD1. Germline values: CDR1 GTSNPN, CDR2 SVGIG (reference sequence). V lost 2 bases, J lost 7 bases, and 5 bases stayed unmatched. The CDR3 extends over 13 amino acids. The CDR3 loop reads CAWSSGQGSGYTF. The CDR3, as DNA: TGTGCCTGGAGTAGCGGACAGGGGTCTGGCTACACCTTC. Full variable domain (remainder filled in from reference TRBV30 and TRBJ1-2): SQTIHQWPATLVQPVGSPLSLECTVEGTSNPNLYWYRQAAGRGLQLLFYSVGIGQISSEVPQNLSASRPQDRQFILSSKKLLLSDSGFYLCAWSSGQGSGYTFGSGTRLTVV.

The chain is built from TRBV5-1 and TRBJ1-1, with 9 positions matching TRBD1. The germline V gene has CDR1 SGHRS and CDR2 YFSETQ. The CDR3 has 16 amino acids. The V gene end was trimmed by 0 bases and the J gene end by 0 bases; junction bases not matched to a gene: 3. CDR3 residues: CASSLGGQGMNTEAFF. As DNA, the CDR3 is TGCGCCAGCAGCTTGGGAGGACAGGGGATGAACACTGAAGCTTTCTTT.

The chain combines TRBV30 with TRBJ2-3; 11 bases match TRBD2. Trimming took 0 bases from V and 3 from J; bases not matched to a gene: 8. CDR1 and CDR2 (germline): GTSNPN, SVGIG (reference sequence). The CDR3 has 17 residues. The CDR3 loop is CAWSVTVTSGMTDTQYF. The CDR3 DNA reads as TGTGCCTGGAGTGTAACAGTGACTAGCGGGATGACAGATACGCAGTATTTT. The variable domain in full, completed from reference TRBV30 and TRBJ2-3, reads SQTIHQWPATLVQPVGSPLSLECTVEGTSNPNLYWYRQAAGRGLQLLFYSVGIGQISSEVPQNLSASRPQDRQFILSSKKLLLSDSGFYLCAWSVTVTSGMTDTQYFGPGTRLTVL.

V usage is TRBV5-3 and J usage is TRBJ2-2, with 15 bases fitting TRBD2. TRBV5-3 is assigned to the ORF class and has an uncertain function. The CDR3 contains 19 residues. The junction had 14 bases not matched to a gene; V was cut back by 5 bases and J by 6 bases. CDR3 nucleotides: TGTGCCAGAAGATCGGGACTAGCGGGAGGATTCCCTCTGGCCGGGGAGCTGTTTTTT. As protein: CARRSGLAGGFPLAGELFF.

As for this clone: The same CDR3 is also encoded by other DNA sequences in this sample. The rearrangement links TRBV28 to TRBJ1-2, with TRBD1 identical over 8 bases. The V and J ends lost 2 bases and 5 bases, in that order; junction bases with no gene match: 1. CDR1 is MDHEN, CDR2 SYDVKM, per germline. This CDR3 comprises 13 residues. This CDR3 is CASSLGQGYGYTF. The CDR3 nucleotides read TGTGCCAGCAGTTTAGGACAGGGTTATGGCTACACCTTC.

The chain joins TRBV9 to TRBJ2-5; D possibly corresponds to TRBD2 (6 bases). The CDR3 has 15 residues. Trimming took 2 bases from V and 1 from J, leaving 12 bases between them. Germline V gives CDR1 SGDLS, CDR2 YYNGEE. The CDR3 coding sequence is TGTGCCAGCAGCGTGGACGGAGGGCTCCAAGAGACCCAGTACTTC. Its translation: CASSVDGGLQETQYF.

The rearrangement joins TRBV6-6 to TRBJ1-4, with D maybe TRBD1 (5 bases). The CDR3 extends over 14 amino acids. Germline CDR1 and CDR2: MNHNY and SVGAGI (reference sequence). V gave up 10 bases and J gave up 0 bases, with 12 bases separating them. CDR3 nucleotide sequence: TGTGCCACCAAATTGGGGGCAACTAATGAAAAACTGTTTTTT. Protein: CATKLGATNEKLFF.

This chain links TRBV4-1 with TRBJ1-5; D may be TRBD1 (6 bases). V lost 2 bases and J lost 1, with 15 bases in between. CDR3 length: 17 residues. Germline values: CDR1 MGHRA, CDR2 YSYEKL. In DNA, the CDR3 is TGCGCCAGCAGCCAATTAGGGGGTATAGCGAGCAATCAGCCCCAGCATTTT. It yields the protein CASSQLGGIASNQPQHF.

This chain joins TRBV2 and TRBJ1-1; no clear D. V lost 5 bases to trimming and J lost 0 bases, with 7 bases between them. There are 13 residues in the CDR3. CDR1 is SNHLY, CDR2 FYNNEI, per germline. The CDR3 DNA is TGTGCCAGCAGTAGGGCGATGAACACTGAAGCTTTCTTT. It encodes CASSRAMNTEAFF.

The V gene is TRBV23-1, the J gene TRBJ2-3, with D unresolved. TRBV23-1 is placed among ORFs of uncertain function. This CDR3 spans 11 amino acids. Trimming removed 7 bases at V and 6 bases at J, with 8 bases between. The CDR3 region is CASKSHDTQYF. The CDR3 DNA reads TGCGCCAGCAAGAGTCATGATACGCAGTATTTT.

Concerning this clone itself: The sample contains more than one DNA sequence encoding this CDR3. The chain joins TRBV6-5 to TRBJ1-2, with D possibly being TRBD1 (5 bases). Germline lookup yields CDR1 MNHEY and CDR2 SVGAGI. The CDR3 sequence is 13 residues long. V was shortened by 6 bases and J by 2 bases, with 10 bases between the two germline ends. The CDR3, as DNA: TGTGCCAGCAGCCGGGACGGAAACTATGGCTACACCTTC. It is translated as CASSRDGNYGYTF.

The rearrangement uses TRBV6-5 and TRBJ2-7; 9 nucleotides agree with TRBD2. The CDR3 covers 15 residues. The junction had 9 bases not matched to a gene; V was cut back by 4 bases and J by 5 bases. Germline CDR1 reads MNHEY; CDR2 reads SVGAGI. CDR3 coding DNA: TGTGCCAGCAGTTTAGCGGGAGAGAGCCCAGACGAGCAGTACTTC. Protein: CASSLAGESPDEQYF.

The chain recombines TRBV28 with TRBJ1-2; 7 bases fit TRBD1. This CDR3 has 13 amino acids. Losses at the gene ends were 6 bases for V and 8 bases for J; bases not matched to a gene: 9. Germline-derived CDR1 and CDR2 are MDHEN and SYDVKM. The CDR3 loop is CASRMTTGRGYTF. The CDR3 coding sequence is TGTGCCAGCAGAATGACGACAGGGCGAGGCTACACCTTC.

The gene calls are TRBV4-1 and TRBJ2-5; possibly TRBD1 for D (6 bases). The V end lost 6 bases, the J end lost 4 bases, and 12 bases lay between the germline ends. This CDR3 is built from 13 residues. From germline, CDR1 is MGHRA and CDR2 YSYEKL. Here the CDR3 reads CASSTTGRETQYF. In DNA form, the CDR3 reads TGCGCCAGCAGTACAACAGGGAGAGAGACCCAGTACTTC.

V and J are TRBV28 and TRBJ1-1; D may be TRBD1 (6 bases). Trimming took 1 base from V and 3 from J, leaving 12 bases between them. Germline V gene data show CDR1 as MDHEN and CDR2 as SYDVKM. This CDR3 spans 15 amino acids. The CDR3 sequence is CASSLYRVGDTEAFF. DNA for the CDR3: TGTGCCAGCAGTTTATACAGGGTAGGAGACACTGAAGCTTTCTTT.

This chain uses TRBV11-3 with TRBJ2-1, with no clear D. Germline assignment: CDR1 SGHNT and CDR2 YENEEA. Trimming pared 1 base from V and 4 bases from J, leaving 8 bases between. The CDR3 is 14 amino acids. The CDR3 loop reads CASSLGSLYNEQFF. In DNA, the CDR3 is TGTGCCAGCAGCTTAGGAAGCCTGTACAATGAGCAGTTCTTC.

V and J are TRBV7-3 and TRBJ2-1, with 10 bases identical to TRBD2. The CDR3 totals 15 residues. V gave up 5 bases and J gave up 4 bases; unmatched junction bases: 5. CDR1 and CDR2 (germline): SGHTA, FQGTGA. CDR3: CASSVGTSVYNEQFF. The CDR3 nucleotides read TGTGCCAGCAGCGTCGGGACTAGCGTGTACAATGAGCAGTTCTTC.